This T cell receptor (beta chain) was recovered during a study of blood T cell repertoires in COVID-19 (dated by TCRdb to about 2020). For context, the study as a whole: Samples covering the acute and convalescent phases of COVID-19 were provided by collaborators in the United States, Italy and Spain. The material from the prospective study consisted of cDNA or gDNA derived from T cells, B-cell-depleted T cells, or PBMCs. Deeply sampled blood TCRbeta repertoires from subjects exposed to, actively infected with, or recovered from COVID-19 were included in the dataset. The repertoires were released in a freely available public database meant as a resource for research on the immune response to SARS-CoV-2. Samples came from the ongoing ImmuneRACE study (first 160 participants) plus 1,254 subjects from 6 global collaborators. A de-identified subject ID, COVID-19 status, age in years and sex were almost always included in the sample metadata. Where available, HLA class I and class II types were taken from metadata supplied by the sample provider and were not determined by assay-based typing.

One collaborating source in Seattle enrolled patients during active infection and followed them longitudinally through the course of disease. The collaborating institutions used their own protocols to collect whole blood in K2EDTA tubes. For TCRbeta analysis, collaborators shipped samples as frozen whole blood, isolated PBMCs, or DNA extracted from either of those sample types. What the study reported, not specific to this receptor: Clinical and demographic metadata were provided uncurated, with the amount varying by source and participant.

V lost 3 bases and J lost 0 bases; the stretch between them is 12 bases long. The CDR3 sequence holds 15 residues, the cysteine and phenylalanine included. Solely the CDR3 DNA is kept, with 45 bases framed from the first base. As encoded in the germline V gene (reference sequence), CDR1 is DFQATT while CDR2 is SNEGSKA. TCRbeta CDR3 regions were amplified from genomic DNA using the immunoSEQ Assay, a bias-controlled multiplex PCR. Processing in the source paper ran as follows. Nucleated cell counts per sample were estimated from amplification of reference gene primers within the assay. To quantify the absolute abundance of each unique TCRbeta CDR3 rearrangement, sequence reads were collapsed and filtered. For each sample, productive Simpson clonality was calculated by taking the square root of Simpson's diversity index across productive rearrangements. This immuneACCESS table, as held by TCRdb, lists in-frame sequences with V and J called but not all clones. Of the missing ones, under half trace to an unresolved V gene in checked studies; the others have no known cause. That table is the source of V, J and clone size, and D and trimming were worked out from the DNA. The sample table shows 250,000 to 350,000 clones, and 84% are seen once. More than 1.1% of the sample is in the top ten clones.

A note on this clone: It has no known antigen specificity. It has no much larger one-base neighbor in the sample; base qualities were not kept.

Sequenced input: peripheral blood. This clonotype originated in a human donor with COVID-19, enrolled during active disease. The donor label of this sample is uncertain. The rearrangement combines TRBV20-1 with TRBJ2-1; the D gene cannot be resolved reliably. The CDR3 amino acid sequence is: CSASPAALSYNEQFF. The DNA is as follows: TGCAGTGCTAGTCCCGCGGCCCTCTCCTACAATGAGCAGTTCTTC.